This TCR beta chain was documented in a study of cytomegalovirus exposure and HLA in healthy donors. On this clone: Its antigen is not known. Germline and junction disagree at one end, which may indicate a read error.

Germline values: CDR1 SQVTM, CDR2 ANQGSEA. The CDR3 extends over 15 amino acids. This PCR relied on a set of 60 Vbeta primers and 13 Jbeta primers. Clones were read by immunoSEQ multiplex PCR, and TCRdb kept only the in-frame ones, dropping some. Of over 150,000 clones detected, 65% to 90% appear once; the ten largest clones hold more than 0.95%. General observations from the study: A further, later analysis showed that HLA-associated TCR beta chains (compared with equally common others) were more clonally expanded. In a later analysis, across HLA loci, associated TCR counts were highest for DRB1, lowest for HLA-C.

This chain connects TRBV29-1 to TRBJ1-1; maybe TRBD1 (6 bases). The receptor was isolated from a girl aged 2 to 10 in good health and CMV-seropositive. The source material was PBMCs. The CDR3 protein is CSAETMDSRGTEAFF. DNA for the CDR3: TGCAGCGCTGAAACTATGGACAGCCGCGGCACTGAAGCTTTCTTT.